The sequence of this T cell receptor beta chain was determined in a study of blood T cell repertoires in COVID-19. Looked up from germline, CDR1 is SGHRS and CDR2 is YFSETQ. The CDR3 consists of 15 residues. Trimming shortened V by 2 bases and J by 5 bases, and 14 bases separated the two germline ends. Generated by immunoSEQ multiplex PCR, the TCRdb table keeps only in-frame clones and is missing some. The repertoire consists of some 80,000 clones, with about 86% occurring once and the leading ten covering 20% to 25%. The chain uses TRBV5-1 and TRBJ2-1; D possibly corresponds to TRBD2 (5 bases). The sample comprised peripheral blood. This TCR came from a woman of 80 years or more in a cohort sampled during active or convalescent COVID-19. This CDR3 is CASSLLTGNNNEQFF. In nucleotides, the CDR3 is TGCGCCAGCAGCTTACTCACGGGGAACAACAATGAGCAGTTCTTC.